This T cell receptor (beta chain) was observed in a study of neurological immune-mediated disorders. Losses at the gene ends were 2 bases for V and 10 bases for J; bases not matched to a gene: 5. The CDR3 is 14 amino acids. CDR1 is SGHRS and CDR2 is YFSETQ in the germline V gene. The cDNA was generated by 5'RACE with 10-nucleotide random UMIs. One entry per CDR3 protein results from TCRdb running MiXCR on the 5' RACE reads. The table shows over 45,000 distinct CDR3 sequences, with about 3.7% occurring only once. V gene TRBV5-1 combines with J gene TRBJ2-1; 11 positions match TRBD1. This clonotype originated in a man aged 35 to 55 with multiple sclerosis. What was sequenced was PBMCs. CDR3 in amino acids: CASSLGQGAGEQFF. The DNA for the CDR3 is TGCGCCAGCAGCTTAGGACAGGGGGCAGGAGAGCAGTTCTTC.